What follows describes a single T cell receptor beta chain. This specimen comes from a study of shared clonotypes between healthy human individuals. Looking at the study overall: Plates per donor: three CD4 naive, three CD4 memory, two CD8 naive, one CD8 memory.

Libraries were prepared by immunoSEQ multiplex PCR; TCRdb keeps only in-frame clonotypes and omits some of them. In the table there are a few million clones, about 92% of which are singletons. Material for sequencing was naive CD4+ T cells sorted from blood. Subset specified: CD45RA+ positively selected. The clonotype originates from a man between 18 and 35 years old in good health.

The CDR3 region has the DNA TGTGCCAGCAGCTTAAGATTAGGGACTATTCAGTACTTC. Translation: CASSLRLGTIQYF. J is TRBJ2-4 and V is TRBV7-2; a weak D match, TRBD2 (6 bases). Germline V CDR1 and CDR2: SGHTA, FQGNSA. CDR3 length equals 13 residues. Trimming cost V 2 bases and J 10 bases, with 12 bases left between them.